The source of this T cell receptor (beta chain) is a study of OX40 agonist ivuxolimab in advanced cancers. Trimming left V 1 base short and J 9 bases short, with 13 bases between. The length of the CDR3 is 14 residues. Germline CDR1 reads SGHNT; CDR2 reads YENEEA. Study conclusions and caveats: Expanded clones belonging to CD8+ T cells outnumbered, on average, those of CD4+.

The count of this clone is one. The antigen is not known. Profiled with immunoSEQ multiplex PCR; TCRdb holds only in-frame clones, not every one. The sample holds 65,000 to 95,000 clones, more than 90% seen once. The origin of this receptor is an adult with an advanced solid tumor such as melanoma, head and neck, liver or kidney cancer. V gene TRBV11-3 combines with J gene TRBJ2-1; tentative D call: TRBD2 (5 bases). The input for sequencing was CD4+ or CD8+ T cells sorted from blood, taken in a trial of the OX40 agonist ivuxolimab. CDR3: CASSLVGSAGEQFF. Written as DNA, the CDR3 is TGTGCCAGCAGCTTAGTGGGTAGCGCTGGTGAGCAGTTCTTC.